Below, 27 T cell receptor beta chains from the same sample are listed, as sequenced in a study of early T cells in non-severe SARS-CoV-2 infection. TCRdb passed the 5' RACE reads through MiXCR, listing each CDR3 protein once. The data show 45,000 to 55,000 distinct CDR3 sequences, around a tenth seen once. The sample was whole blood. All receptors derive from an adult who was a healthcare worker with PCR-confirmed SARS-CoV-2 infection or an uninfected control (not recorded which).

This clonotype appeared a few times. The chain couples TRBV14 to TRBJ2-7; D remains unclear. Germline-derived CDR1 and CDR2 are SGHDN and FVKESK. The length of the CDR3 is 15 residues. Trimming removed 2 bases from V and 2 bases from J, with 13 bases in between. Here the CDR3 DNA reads TGTGCCAGCAGCCAAAAACCGGACGGCACCTACGAGCAGTACTTC. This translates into CASSQKPDGTYEQYF.

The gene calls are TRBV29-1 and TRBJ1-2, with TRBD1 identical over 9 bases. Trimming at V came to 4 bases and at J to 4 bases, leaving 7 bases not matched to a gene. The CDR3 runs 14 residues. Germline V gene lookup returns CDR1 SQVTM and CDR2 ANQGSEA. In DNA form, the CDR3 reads TGCAGCGTTGGAGCAGGACAGGGGATCTATGGCTACACCTTC. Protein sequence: CSVGAGQGIYGYTF. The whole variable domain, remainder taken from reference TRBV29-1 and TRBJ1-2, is SAVISQKPSRDICQRGTSLTIQCQVDSQVTMMFWYRQQPGQSLTLIATANQGSEATYESGFVIDKFPISRPNLTFSTLTVSNMSPEDSSIYLCSVGAGQGIYGYTFGSGTRLTVV.

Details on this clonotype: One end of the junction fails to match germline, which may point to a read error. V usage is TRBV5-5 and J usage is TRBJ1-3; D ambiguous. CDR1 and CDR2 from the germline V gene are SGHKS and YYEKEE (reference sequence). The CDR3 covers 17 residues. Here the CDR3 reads CASSPRMAASSENTIYF. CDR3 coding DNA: TGTGCCAGCAGCCCTAGGATGGCAGCGAGCTCTGAAAACACCATATATTTT.

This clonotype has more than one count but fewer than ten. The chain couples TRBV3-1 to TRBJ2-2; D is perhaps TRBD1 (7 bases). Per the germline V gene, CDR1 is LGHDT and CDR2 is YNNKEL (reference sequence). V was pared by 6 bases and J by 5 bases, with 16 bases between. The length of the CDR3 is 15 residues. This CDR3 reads CASRTGAGGTGELFF. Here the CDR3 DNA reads TGTGCCAGCAGAACAGGGGCAGGGGGGACCGGGGAGCTGTTTTTT.

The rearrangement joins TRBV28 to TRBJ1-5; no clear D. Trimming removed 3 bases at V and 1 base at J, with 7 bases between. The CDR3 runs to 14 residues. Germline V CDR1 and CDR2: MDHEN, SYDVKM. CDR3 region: CASSFYRSNQPQHF. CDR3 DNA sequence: TGTGCCAGCAGTTTTTATAGGAGCAATCAGCCCCAGCATTTT.

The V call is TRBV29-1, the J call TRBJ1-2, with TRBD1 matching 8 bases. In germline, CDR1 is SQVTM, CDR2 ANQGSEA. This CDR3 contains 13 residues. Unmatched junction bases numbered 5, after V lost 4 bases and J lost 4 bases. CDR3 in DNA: TGCAGCGTTGTCAGGGGGCTTGGCTATGGCTACACCTTC. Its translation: CSVVRGLGYGYTF.

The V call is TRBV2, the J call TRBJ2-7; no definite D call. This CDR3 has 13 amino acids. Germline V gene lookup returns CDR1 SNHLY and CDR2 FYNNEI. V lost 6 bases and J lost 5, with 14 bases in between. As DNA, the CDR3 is TGTGCCAGCAGCCGGGTCCGCCTTAACGAGCAGTACTTC. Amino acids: CASSRVRLNEQYF.

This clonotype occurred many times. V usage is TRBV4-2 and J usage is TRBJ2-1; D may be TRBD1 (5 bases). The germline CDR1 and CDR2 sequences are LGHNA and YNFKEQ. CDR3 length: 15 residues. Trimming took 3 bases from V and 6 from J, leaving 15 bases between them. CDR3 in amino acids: CASSQASGIINEQFF. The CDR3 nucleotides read TGTGCCAGCAGCCAGGCATCAGGGATAATCAATGAGCAGTTCTTC.

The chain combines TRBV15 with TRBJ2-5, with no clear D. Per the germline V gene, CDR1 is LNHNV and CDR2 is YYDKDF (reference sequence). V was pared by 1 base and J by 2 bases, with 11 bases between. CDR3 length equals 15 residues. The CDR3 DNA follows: TGTGCCACCAGCAGAGCTTTGGTCCCGCAAGAGACCCAGTACTTC. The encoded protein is CATSRALVPQETQYF.

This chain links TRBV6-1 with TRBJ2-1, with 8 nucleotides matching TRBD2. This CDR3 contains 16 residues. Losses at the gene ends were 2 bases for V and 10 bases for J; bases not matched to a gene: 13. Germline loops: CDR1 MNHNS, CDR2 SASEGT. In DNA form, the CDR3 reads TGTGCCAGCAGTGAATCTGACCCGGGGGGGCCTCGCGAGCAGTTCTTC. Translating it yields CASSESDPGGPREQFF.

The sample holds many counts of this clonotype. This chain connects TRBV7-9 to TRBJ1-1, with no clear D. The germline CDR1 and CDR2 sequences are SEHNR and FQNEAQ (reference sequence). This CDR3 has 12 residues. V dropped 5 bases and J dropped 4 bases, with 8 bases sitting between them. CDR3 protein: CASSVPGTEAFF. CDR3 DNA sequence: TGTGCCAGCAGCGTACCCGGCACTGAAGCTTTCTTT.

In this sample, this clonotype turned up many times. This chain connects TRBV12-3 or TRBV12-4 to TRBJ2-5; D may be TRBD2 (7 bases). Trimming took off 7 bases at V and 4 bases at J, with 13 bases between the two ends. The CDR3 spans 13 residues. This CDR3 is CASKGGPGETQYF. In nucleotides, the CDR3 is TGTGCCAGCAAGGGGGGGCCGGGAGAGACCCAGTACTTC.

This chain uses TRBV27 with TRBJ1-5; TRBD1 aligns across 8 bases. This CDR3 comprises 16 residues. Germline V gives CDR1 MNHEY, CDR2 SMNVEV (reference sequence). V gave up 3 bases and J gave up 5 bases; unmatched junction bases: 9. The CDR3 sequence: CASSLGAGQGYQPQHF. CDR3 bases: TGTGCCAGCAGTTTGGGGGCCGGACAGGGTTATCAGCCCCAGCATTTT.

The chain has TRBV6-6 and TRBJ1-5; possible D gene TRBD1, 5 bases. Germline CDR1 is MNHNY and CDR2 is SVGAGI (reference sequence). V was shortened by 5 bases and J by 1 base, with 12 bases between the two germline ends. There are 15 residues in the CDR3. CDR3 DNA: TGTGCCAGCAGTGGGACTTACGGCAGCAATCAGCCCCAGCATTTT. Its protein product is CASSGTYGSNQPQHF.

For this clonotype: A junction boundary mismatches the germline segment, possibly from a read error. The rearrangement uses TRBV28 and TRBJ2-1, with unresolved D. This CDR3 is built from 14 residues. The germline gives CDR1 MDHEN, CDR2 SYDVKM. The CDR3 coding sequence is TGTGTCAGCAGTTCGTTTTTCTCCTACAATGAGCAGTTCTTC. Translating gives CVSSSFFSYNEQFF.

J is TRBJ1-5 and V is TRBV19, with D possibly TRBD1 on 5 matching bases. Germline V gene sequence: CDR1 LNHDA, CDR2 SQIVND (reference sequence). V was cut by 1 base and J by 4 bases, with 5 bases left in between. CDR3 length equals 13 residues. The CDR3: CASSIAGNQPQHF. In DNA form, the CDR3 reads TGTGCCAGTAGTATAGCAGGGAATCAGCCCCAGCATTTT.

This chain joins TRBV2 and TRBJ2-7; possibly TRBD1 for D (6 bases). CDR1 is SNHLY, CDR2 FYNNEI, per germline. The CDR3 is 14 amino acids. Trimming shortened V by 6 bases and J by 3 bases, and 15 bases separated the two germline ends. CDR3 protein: CASRGNRDIYEQYF. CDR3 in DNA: TGTGCCAGCAGAGGAAACCGGGACATCTACGAGCAGTACTTC.

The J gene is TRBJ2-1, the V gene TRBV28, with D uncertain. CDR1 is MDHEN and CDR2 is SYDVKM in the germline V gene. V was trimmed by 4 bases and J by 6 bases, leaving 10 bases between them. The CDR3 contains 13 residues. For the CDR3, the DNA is TGTGCCAGCAGTTCTATCAACTTCAATGAGCAGTTCTTC. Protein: CASSSINFNEQFF.

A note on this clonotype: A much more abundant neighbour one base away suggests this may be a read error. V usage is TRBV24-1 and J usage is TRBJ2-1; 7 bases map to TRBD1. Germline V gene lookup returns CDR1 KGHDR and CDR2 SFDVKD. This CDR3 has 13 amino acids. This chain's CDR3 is CDTSLTGSNEQFF. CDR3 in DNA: TGTGACACCAGCTTGACAGGGAGCAATGAGCAGTTCTTC.

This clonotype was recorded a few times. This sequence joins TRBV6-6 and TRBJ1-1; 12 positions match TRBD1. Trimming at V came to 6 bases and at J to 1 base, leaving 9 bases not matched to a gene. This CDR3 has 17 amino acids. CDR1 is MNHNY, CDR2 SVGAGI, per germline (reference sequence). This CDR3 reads CASSSGTGGFSNTEAFF. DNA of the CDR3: TGTGCCAGCAGCTCCGGGACAGGGGGCTTTTCGAACACTGAAGCTTTCTTT.

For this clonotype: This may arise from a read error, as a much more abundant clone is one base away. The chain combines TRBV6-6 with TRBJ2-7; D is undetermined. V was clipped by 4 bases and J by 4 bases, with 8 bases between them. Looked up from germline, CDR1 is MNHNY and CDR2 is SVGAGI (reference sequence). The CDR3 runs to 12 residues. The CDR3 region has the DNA TGTGCCAGCAGTTCGGACGGGTACGAGCAGTACTTC. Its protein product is CASSSDGYEQYF.

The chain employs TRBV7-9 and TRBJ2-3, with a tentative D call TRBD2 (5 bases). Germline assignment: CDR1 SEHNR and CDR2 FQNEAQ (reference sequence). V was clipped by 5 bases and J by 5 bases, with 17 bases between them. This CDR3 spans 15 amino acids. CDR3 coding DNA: TGTGCCAGCAGCCCGAAATTGAGGGTCGGAGATACGCAGTATTTT. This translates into CASSPKLRVGDTQYF.

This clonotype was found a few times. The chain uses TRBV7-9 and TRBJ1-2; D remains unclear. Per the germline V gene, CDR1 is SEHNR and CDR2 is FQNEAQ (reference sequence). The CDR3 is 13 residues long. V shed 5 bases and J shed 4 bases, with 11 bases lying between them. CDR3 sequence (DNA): TGTGCCAGCAGCGCGGACGGACTCTATGGCTACACCTTC. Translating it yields CASSADGLYGYTF.

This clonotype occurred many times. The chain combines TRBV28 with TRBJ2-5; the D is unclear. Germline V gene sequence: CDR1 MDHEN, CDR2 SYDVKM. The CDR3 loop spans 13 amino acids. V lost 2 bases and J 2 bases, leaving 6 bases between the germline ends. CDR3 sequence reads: CASSLGQQETQYF. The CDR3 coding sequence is TGTGCCAGCAGTTTAGGGCAGCAAGAGACCCAGTACTTC. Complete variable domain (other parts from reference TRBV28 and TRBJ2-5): DVKVTQSSRYLVKRTGEKVFLECVQDMDHENMFWYRQDPGLGLRLIYFSYDVKMKEKGDIPEGYSVSREKKERFSLILESASTNQTSMYLCASSLGQQETQYFGPGTRLLVL.

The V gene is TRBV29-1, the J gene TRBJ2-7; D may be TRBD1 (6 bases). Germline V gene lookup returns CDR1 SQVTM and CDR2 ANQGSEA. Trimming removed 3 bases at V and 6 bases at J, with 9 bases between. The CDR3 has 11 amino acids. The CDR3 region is CSVDSGVEQYF. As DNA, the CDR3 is TGCAGCGTTGACTCAGGGGTCGAGCAGTACTTC.

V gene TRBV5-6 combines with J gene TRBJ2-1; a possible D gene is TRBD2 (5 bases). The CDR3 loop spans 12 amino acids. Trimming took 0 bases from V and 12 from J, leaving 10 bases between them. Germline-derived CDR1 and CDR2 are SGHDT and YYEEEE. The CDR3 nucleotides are TGTGCCAGCAGCTTGGCGGGGTTAGGGCAGTTCTTC. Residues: CASSLAGLGQFF. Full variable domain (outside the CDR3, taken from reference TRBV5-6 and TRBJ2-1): DAGVTQSPTHLIKTRGQQVTLRCSPKSGHDTVSWYQQALGQGPQFIFQYYEEEERQRGNFPDRFSGHQFPNYSSELNVNALLLGDSALYLCASSLAGLGQFFGPGTRLTVL.

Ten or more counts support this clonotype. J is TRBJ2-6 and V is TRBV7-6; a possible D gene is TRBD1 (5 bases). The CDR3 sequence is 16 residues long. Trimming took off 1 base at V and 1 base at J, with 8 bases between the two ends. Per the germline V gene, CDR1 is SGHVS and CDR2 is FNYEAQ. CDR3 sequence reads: CASSLDAGSGANVLTF. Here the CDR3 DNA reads TGTGCCAGCAGCTTAGATGCAGGGTCTGGGGCCAACGTCCTGACTTTC.